Listed here are 30 T cell receptor beta chains from one sample, sequenced in a study of blood T cell repertoires in COVID-19. The data were produced by immunoSEQ multiplex PCR, yet TCRdb's version contains in-frame clones alone and is incomplete. The data contain about 24,000 clones, approximately 88% of them singletons. Specimen: peripheral blood. Receptors were obtained from an older woman with active COVID-19.

This rearrangement joins TRBV11-2 to TRBJ2-2, with D tentatively TRBD2 (6 bases). The length of the CDR3 is 14 residues. The germline gives CDR1 SGHAT, CDR2 FQNNGV. Between the trimmed V and J ends, which lost 8 bases and 7 bases, there was a span of 17 bases. DNA for the CDR3: TGTGCCAGCTGTAGGGTGGAGGGTTACGGGGAGCTGTTTTTT. It encodes CASCRVEGYGELFF.

In its sample, this clone was seen once. The chain has TRBV2 and TRBJ2-5; TRBD2 aligns across 12 bases. V was clipped by 8 bases and J by 4 bases; unmatched bases: 8. The CDR3 has 15 residues. The germline CDR1 and CDR2 sequences are SNHLY and FYNNEI. The CDR3 sequence is CASCRLAGVGETQYF. The CDR3 nucleotides are TGTGCCAGCTGCCGACTAGCGGGGGTGGGAGAGACCCAGTACTTC.

The chain's CDR3 is CASSAGLYTGELFF. Here the CDR3 DNA reads TGTGCCAGCAGCGCAGGACTTTACACCGGGGAGCTGTTTTTT. The gene calls are TRBV9 and TRBJ2-2; tentatively, D is TRBD2 (5 bases). V was clipped by 3 bases and J by 3 bases, with 9 bases between them. The V gene's germline CDR1 is SGDLS and CDR2 YYNGEE. The CDR3 sequence is 14 residues long.

This chain uses TRBV28 with TRBJ1-5, with 9 bases that match TRBD1. Unmatched junction bases numbered 8, after V lost 4 bases and J lost 7 bases. The CDR3 runs to 15 residues. Germline V CDR1 and CDR2: MDHEN, SYDVKM. The CDR3 nucleotides read TGTGCCAGCAGTTCGGGACAGGGTGGCAGGCAGCCCCAGCATTTT. Its protein product is CASSSGQGGRQPQHF.

The chain couples TRBV15 to TRBJ1-5, with TRBD1 matching over 7 bases. The V gene's germline CDR1 is LNHNV and CDR2 YYDKDF (reference sequence). The length of the CDR3 is 14 residues. J was trimmed by 2 bases and V by 6 bases; bases with no gene match: 4. CDR3 region: CATRNTGGNQPQHF. Written as DNA, the CDR3 is TGTGCCACCAGAAACACAGGGGGCAATCAGCCCCAGCATTTT.

This chain links TRBV6-5 with TRBJ2-7; 7 nucleotides align to TRBD1. Trimming took 6 bases from V and 5 from J; bases not matched to a gene: 7. CDR3 size: 13 residues. Germline loops: CDR1 MNHEY, CDR2 SVGAGI. In DNA, the CDR3 is TGTGCCAGCAGGGACAGGTTTGCCGACGAGCAGTACTTC. Translating it yields CASRDRFADEQYF.

The count of this clone is one. The V gene is TRBV19, the J gene TRBJ1-1, with D perhaps TRBD1 (5 bases). Germline V CDR1 and CDR2: LNHDA, SQIVND (reference sequence). Trimming shortened V by 5 bases and J by 5 bases, and 15 bases separated the two germline ends. The CDR3 spans 14 residues. DNA for the CDR3: TGTGCCAGTAGTTCACTAGCGCGGGGGACTGAAGCTTTCTTT. It specifies CASSSLARGTEAFF. The full variable domain, in which reference TRBV19 and TRBJ1-1 provide the parts outside the CDR3, is DGGITQSPKYLFRKEGQNVTLSCEQNLNHDAMYWYRQDPGQGLRLIYYSQIVNDFQKGDIAEGYSVSREKKESFPLTVTSAQKNPTAFYLCASSSLARGTEAFFGQGTRLTVV.

The rearrangement joins TRBV6-2 or TRBV6-3 to TRBJ1-5; 9 bases agree with TRBD1. CDR1 and CDR2 from the germline V gene are MNHEY and SVGEGT. With 5 bases clipped from V and 3 bases from J, the junction kept 11 bases outside the gene matches. The CDR3 consists of 17 residues. The CDR3 DNA is TGTGCCAGCAGTCCCACTCGGACAGGGGTTTCCAATCAGCCCCAGCATTTT. Translated, it gives CASSPTRTGVSNQPQHF.

This clone was detected only once. CDR3 in DNA: TGTGCCGTCGCGGCGGGGGGGACAGATACGCAGTATTTT. This encodes CAVAAGGTDTQYF. The rearrangement joins TRBV7-2 to TRBJ2-3; 9 nucleotides match TRBD2. CDR3 length equals 13 residues. V was clipped by 11 bases and J by 3 bases; unmatched bases: 6. Germline V gene data show CDR1 as SGHTA and CDR2 as FQGNSA.

This sequence joins TRBV4-2 and TRBJ2-5; 9 positions match TRBD2. Per the germline V gene, CDR1 is LGHNA and CDR2 is YNFKEQ. After removal of 3 bases from V and 5 bases from J, the junction contained 4 bases not matched to a gene. This CDR3 contains 14 residues. Here the CDR3 reads CASSHGTSQETQYF. As DNA, the CDR3 is TGTGCCAGCAGCCATGGGACTAGCCAGGAGACCCAGTACTTC.

As to this clone: Likely a read error: the CDR3 ends without its conserved phenylalanine or tryptophan. The DNA is omitted, as the CDR3 cannot be located on it reliably, and the CDR3 follows TCRdb's listing. This chain joins TRBV29-1 and TRBJ2-6; the table calls TRBD2, which could not be checked here. The CDR3 is 11 amino acids long, termini counted. Germline values: CDR1 SQVTM, CDR2 ANQGSEA. CDR3 in amino acids: CSREFFRLLEI.

The chain carries TRBV7-9 and TRBJ1-2; no firm D call. V was pared by 1 base and J by 8 bases, with 8 bases between. CDR1 and CDR2 (germline): SEHNR, FQNEAQ (reference sequence). This CDR3 region has 12 residues. The CDR3 here is CASSLVLLGYTF. The CDR3, as DNA: TGTGCCAGCAGCTTAGTTCTACTCGGCTACACCTTC.

The rearrangement uses TRBV12-3 or TRBV12-4 and TRBJ2-4; D may be TRBD1 (6 bases). The CDR3 extends over 13 amino acids. Trimming left V 4 bases short and J 7 bases short, with 11 bases between. The CDR3 DNA reads TGTGCCAGCAGTTCGGCAGGGGCGAACATTCAGTACTTC. The encoded protein is CASSSAGANIQYF.

The chain combines TRBV11-1 with TRBJ1-6; possible D gene TRBD1, 6 bases. The CDR3 is 15 amino acids. CDR1 and CDR2 (germline): SGHAT, FQDESV (reference sequence). The V end lost 5 bases, the J end lost 0 bases, and 8 bases lay between the germline ends. CDR3 in amino acids: CASSPDSSYNSPLHF. In DNA form, the CDR3 reads TGTGCCAGCAGCCCGGACAGCTCCTATAATTCACCCCTCCACTTT.

The chain uses TRBV19 and TRBJ1-6; the D gene is possibly TRBD1 (6 bases). V shed 6 bases and J shed 8 bases, with 11 bases lying between them. The CDR3 runs 13 residues. Germline V gives CDR1 LNHDA, CDR2 SQIVND (reference sequence). The CDR3, as DNA: TGTGCCAGTAGAACGGACAGCTATTCACCCCTCCACTTT. Its protein product is CASRTDSYSPLHF.

This chain links TRBV19 with TRBJ2-3; 12 bases map to TRBD2. The CDR3 is 17 amino acids. Per the germline V gene, CDR1 is LNHDA and CDR2 is SQIVND (reference sequence). J lost 0 bases, V lost 6 bases, and 7 bases had no gene match. The CDR3: CASSSLAGGTSTDTQYF. In DNA, the CDR3 is TGTGCCAGTAGCTCCCTAGCGGGGGGGACTAGCACAGATACGCAGTATTTT.

The chain couples TRBV27 to TRBJ2-7; D may be TRBD1 (5 bases). With 5 bases removed from V and 7 bases from J, the gap between germline ends came to 21 bases. This CDR3 contains 15 residues. From germline, CDR1 is MNHEY and CDR2 SMNVEV (reference sequence). The CDR3 protein is CASSAWAGRAGEQYF. CDR3 coding DNA: TGTGCCAGCAGTGCTTGGGCAGGCAGGGCCGGGGAGCAGTACTTC.

The chain combines TRBV7-9 with TRBJ2-7; 9 bases are a match to TRBD2. Germline CDR1 is SEHNR and CDR2 is FQNEAQ (reference sequence). Unmatched junction bases numbered 12, after V lost 1 base and J lost 5 bases. This CDR3 contains 17 residues. Here the CDR3 DNA reads TGTGCCAGCAGCTTAGACCGCGGGGGGGCCGGTGACGACGAGCAGTACTTC. This codes for CASSLDRGGAGDDEQYF.

J is TRBJ2-2 and V is TRBV4-2; no definite D call. The CDR3 spans 13 residues. CDR1 is LGHNA and CDR2 is YNFKEQ in the germline V gene. The V and J ends lost 11 bases and 4 bases respectively, with 14 bases between them. The CDR3 sequence is CASTALITGELFF. The CDR3 coding sequence is TGTGCCTCTACCGCGTTAATCACCGGGGAGCTGTTTTTT.

The chain is built from TRBV12-3 or TRBV12-4 and TRBJ1-5, with a weak D call TRBD1 (6 bases). CDR3 length: 12 residues. V lost 6 bases and J 5 bases, leaving 8 bases between the germline ends. The CDR3 sequence is CASRAGDQPQHF. CDR3 nucleotides: TGTGCCAGCAGGGCAGGGGATCAGCCCCAGCATTTT.

The CDR3: CASSQDEGGYGYTF. CDR3 bases: TGTGCCAGCAGCCAAGACGAGGGAGGCTATGGCTACACCTTC. The rearrangement joins TRBV14 to TRBJ1-2; D is unclear. Trimming took off 0 bases at V and 4 bases at J, with 9 bases between the two ends. The CDR3 has 14 residues. Germline lookup yields CDR1 SGHDN and CDR2 FVKESK.

V is TRBV27 and J is TRBJ2-5; 8 nucleotides match TRBD1. Germline values: CDR1 MNHEY, CDR2 SMNVEV (reference sequence). The ends lost 5 bases at V and 5 bases at J; junction bases unmatched: 13. The CDR3 covers 16 residues. The CDR3 region has the DNA TGTGCCAGCAGTCCGCATTTCGGACAGGGTGGTGAGACCCAGTACTTC. Translating it yields CASSPHFGQGGETQYF.

This sequence joins TRBV19 and TRBJ1-6, with 7 bases fitting TRBD1. The V gene end was trimmed by 3 bases and the J gene end by 9 bases; junction bases not matched to a gene: 8. The CDR3 extends over 15 amino acids. Germline V gene lookup returns CDR1 LNHDA and CDR2 SQIVND (reference sequence). In DNA form, the CDR3 reads TGTGCCAGTAGTATGGGGACAGCGTTGACTTCACCCCTCCACTTT. Amino acid sequence: CASSMGTALTSPLHF.

This clone was seen a few times. V and J are TRBV12-5 and TRBJ1-5; the D is unclear. Between the trimmed V and J ends, which lost 9 bases and 5 bases, there was a span of 8 bases. In germline, CDR1 is LGHNT, CDR2 FRNRAP. The CDR3 runs 11 residues. The CDR3 nucleotides read TGTGCTAGGGGGAGGTATCAGCCCCAGCATTTT. Translating it yields CARGRYQPQHF. The full variable domain, rest sourced from reference TRBV12-5 and TRBJ1-5, is DARVTQTPRHKVTEMGQEVTMRCQPILGHNTVFWYRQTMMQGLELLAYFRNRAPLDDSGMPKDRFSAEMPDATLATLKIQPSEPRDSAVYFCARGRYQPQHFGDGTRLSIL.

The rearrangement links TRBV7-2 to TRBJ2-5; 11 positions match TRBD1. CDR1 is SGHTA, CDR2 FQGNSA, per germline. V shed 6 bases and J 5 bases; nucleotides not matched to a gene: 8. The CDR3 spans 15 residues. In nucleotides, the CDR3 is TGTGCCAGCAGGGCGTTAGGGACAGGGGGGGAGACCCAGTACTTC. It codes for CASRALGTGGETQYF.

The chain recombines TRBV7-6 with TRBJ1-4; D may be TRBD1 (6 bases). The CDR3 length is 15 residues. Germline V gene lookup returns CDR1 SGHVS and CDR2 FNYEAQ. Trimming removed 4 bases from V and 5 bases from J, with 14 bases in between. CDR3 protein: CASSSQQGLNEKLFF. The CDR3 DNA follows: TGTGCCAGCAGCTCGCAACAGGGTCTGAATGAAAAACTGTTTTTT.

V is TRBV4-3 and J is TRBJ1-1; 10 nucleotides match TRBD1. Losses at the gene ends were 4 bases for V and 3 bases for J; bases not matched to a gene: 5. The CDR3 is 15 residues long. Germline V gives CDR1 LGHNA, CDR2 YSLEER. For the CDR3, the DNA is TGCGCCAGCAGCCGCGAGGACAGGGGGGACACTGAAGCTTTCTTT. As protein: CASSREDRGDTEAFF.

The V and J genes are TRBV30 and TRBJ1-2; 9 bases align to TRBD1. The ends lost 1 base at V and 7 bases at J; junction bases unmatched: 1. Germline-derived CDR1 and CDR2 are GTSNPN and SVGIG (reference sequence). The CDR3 is 12 residues long. The CDR3 sequence: CAWSGTGAGYTF. In DNA form, the CDR3 reads TGTGCCTGGAGTGGGACAGGGGCTGGCTACACCTTC.

The chain is built from TRBV27 and TRBJ1-2; perhaps TRBD1 as D (6 bases). The germline gives CDR1 MNHEY, CDR2 SMNVEV (reference sequence). The CDR3 is 13 amino acids. The ends were cut back, 4 bases at V and 8 bases at J, with 14 bases in the middle. The chain's CDR3 is CASSSGQSVGYTF. CDR3 DNA sequence: TGTGCCAGCAGTTCAGGACAGTCCGTCGGCTACACCTTC.

The rearrangement uses TRBV7-8 and TRBJ1-4; D gene uncertain. CDR3 length: 17 residues. Germline V gene sequence: CDR1 SGHVS, CDR2 FQNEAQ. Trimming took off 1 base at V and 3 bases at J, with 15 bases between the two ends. CDR3 in amino acids: CASSLEGGWTSNEKLFF. CDR3 in DNA: TGTGCCAGCAGCTTAGAGGGCGGGTGGACCTCTAATGAAAAACTGTTTTTT.